The clone carrying this TCR beta chain occurred once. The data were taken from a study of blood T cell repertoires in COVID-19. Across the whole study: Italy, Spain and the United States were the sources of the convalescent and acute COVID-19 samples. Nucleic acid was either cDNA or gDNA, and it came from T cells, B-cell-depleted T cells, or PBMCs.

In the authors' methods: Amplification with reference gene primers provided the estimates of nucleated cell counts. Assay: immunoSEQ multiplex PCR; the TCRdb copy retains only in-frame clones and omits some. V and J calls and clone size are those listed in that table; D and trimming were worked out from the DNA. The repertoire consists of 140,000 to 150,000 clones, with about four fifths occurring once and the leading ten covering 7% to 9%. Sequenced material: peripheral blood. The receptor was isolated from a human donor with acute or convalescent COVID-19. The donor label of this sample is uncertain.

The CDR3 protein is CAWRGPGTYSGNTIYF. Here the CDR3 DNA reads TGTGCCTGGAGGGGGCCAGGTACCTACTCTGGAAACACCATATATTTT. This chain joins TRBV30 and TRBJ1-3; weak D call: TRBD1 (5 bases). Trimming took 3 bases from V and 0 from J, leaving 15 bases between them. The CDR3 has 16 amino acids. The germline gives CDR1 GTSNPN, CDR2 SVGIG (reference sequence). The variable domain in full, with the rest retrieved from reference TRBV30 and TRBJ1-3, is SQTIHQWPATLVQPVGSPLSLECTVEGTSNPNLYWYRQAAGRGLQLLFYSVGIGQISSEVPQNLSASRPQDRQFILSSKKLLLSDSGFYLCAWRGPGTYSGNTIYFGEGSWLTVV.